The 31 T cell receptor beta chains below all came from one sample that was sequenced in a study of identical twins. Using its own MiXCR run on the 5' RACE reads, TCRdb lists one record per CDR3 protein. In the table there are roughly 770,000 distinct CDR3 sequences, 15% to 20% of which are singletons. The same data also contributed to another study, on T cells expressing NK-cell markers.

Sequences were obtained from PBMCs. These receptors came from a woman aged 18-30 years in good health.

This clonotype was seen repeatedly, ten times or more. This rearrangement joins TRBV5-5 to TRBJ2-1; no definite D call. The CDR3 has 10 residues. Trimming removed 3 bases from V and 5 bases from J, with 0 bases in between. Germline V lookup: CDR1 SGHKS, CDR2 YYEKEE (reference sequence). The CDR3 region has the DNA TGTGCCAGCAGCTACAATGAGCAGTTCTTC. It is translated as CASSYNEQFF. Drawing the rest from reference TRBV5-5 and TRBJ2-1, the complete variable domain is DAGVTQSPTHLIKTRGQQVTLRCSPISGHKSVSWYQQVLGQGPQFIFQYYEKEERGRGNFPDRFSARQFPNYSSELNVNALLLGDSALYLCASSYNEQFFGPGTRLTVL.

The chain links TRBV9 to TRBJ2-1, with 8 bases lining up with TRBD2. V shed 0 bases and J 3 bases; nucleotides not matched to a gene: 2. The CDR3 is 15 amino acids. Germline V lookup: CDR1 SGDLS, CDR2 YYNGEE. Here the CDR3 DNA reads TGTGCCAGCAGCGTAGGGGGGACTAGCTACAATGAGCAGTTCTTC. It is translated as CASSVGGTSYNEQFF.

The gene calls are TRBV10-3 and TRBJ1-2; no reliable D call. The CDR3 consists of 14 residues. V was cut by 7 bases and J by 7 bases, with 19 bases left in between. Germline V lookup: CDR1 ENHRY, CDR2 SYGVKD. CDR3 nucleotide sequence: TGTGCCATCACCAAGACGGGCTTTAATAGTGGCTACACCTTC. It codes for CAITKTGFNSGYTF.

This rearrangement joins TRBV12-3 or TRBV12-4 to TRBJ2-3, with D uncertain. Trimming shortened V by 1 base and J by 7 bases, and 6 bases separated the two germline ends. The CDR3 has 12 amino acids. CDR3 coding DNA: TGTGCCAGCAGTTTAGGGCAGTATACGCAGTATTTT. This codes for CASSLGQYTQYF.

This chain uses TRBV14 with TRBJ1-2; no definite D call. The V gene's germline CDR1 is SGHDN and CDR2 FVKESK. V gave up 0 bases and J gave up 8 bases, with 16 bases separating them. The CDR3 spans 15 residues. The CDR3 loop reads CASSQEGMTPNGYTF. DNA of the CDR3: TGTGCCAGCAGCCAAGAGGGAATGACGCCTAACGGCTACACCTTC.

The sample holds a few counts of this clonotype. The chain employs TRBV5-1 and TRBJ1-1, with D possibly being TRBD1 (6 bases). The V and J ends lost 7 bases and 0 bases respectively, with 10 bases between them. The CDR3 runs to 13 residues. Germline CDR1 is SGHRS and CDR2 is YFSETQ. CDR3 DNA sequence: TGCGCCAGCTGTGGGACATTGAACACTGAAGCTTTCTTT. Amino acid sequence: CASCGTLNTEAFF.

This clonotype appeared many times. The CDR3 nucleotides are TGTGCCAGCAGTTACACAGGGGATGGCTACACCTTC. This translates into CASSYTGDGYTF. This chain links TRBV6-2 or TRBV6-3 with TRBJ1-2, with TRBD1 identical over 7 bases. The CDR3 has 12 residues. Unmatched junction bases numbered 0, after V lost 2 bases and J lost 6 bases. Germline V gives CDR1 MNHEY, CDR2 SVGEGT.

This clonotype was seen more than once but under ten times. The rearrangement links TRBV7-2 to TRBJ2-7, with 7 positions matching TRBD1. CDR1 is SGHTA and CDR2 is FQGNSA in the germline V gene. The V gene end was trimmed by 3 bases and the J gene end by 6 bases; junction bases not matched to a gene: 8. This CDR3 region has 14 residues. CDR3 sequence reads: CASSLNRGNSEQYF. The CDR3 DNA sequence: TGTGCCAGCAGCTTGAACAGGGGAAATTCCGAGCAGTACTTC.

In its sample, this clonotype was seen a few times. The rearrangement links TRBV3-1 to TRBJ1-1, with D possibly TRBD1 on 6 matching bases. Trimming stripped 4 bases from V and 4 bases from J, with 16 bases between. From germline, CDR1 is LGHDT and CDR2 YNNKEL (reference sequence). The CDR3 loop spans 15 amino acids. CDR3 residues: CASSLLLGAGTEAFF. Written as DNA, the CDR3 is TGTGCCAGCAGCCTCTTGCTGGGGGCTGGCACTGAAGCTTTCTTT.

This clonotype was counted between two and nine times. The chain employs TRBV7-9 and TRBJ2-1; either TRBD1 or TRBD2 may supply D (5 bases each). Germline loops: CDR1 SEHNR, CDR2 FQNEAQ (reference sequence). The CDR3 has 13 amino acids. V lost 5 bases and J lost 5, with 10 bases in between. CDR3 coding DNA: TGTGCCAGCAGCCCGGGACGGGACAATGAGCAGTTCTTC. It yields the protein CASSPGRDNEQFF.

This clonotype has only a few counts. V is TRBV12-3 or TRBV12-4 and J is TRBJ2-1; perhaps TRBD2 as D (5 bases). The germline V and J ends were trimmed by 0 bases and 2 bases, with 8 bases remaining between them. The CDR3 loop spans 15 amino acids. In nucleotides, the CDR3 is TGTGCCAGCAGTTTAGCGGAACTAGCCTACAATGAGCAGTTCTTC. Its protein is CASSLAELAYNEQFF.

This clonotype came up a few times. The rearrangement links TRBV29-1 to TRBJ2-3, with 7 positions matching TRBD1. Losses at the gene ends were 6 bases for V and 5 bases for J; bases not matched to a gene: 11. This CDR3 comprises 14 residues. The germline CDR1 and CDR2 sequences are SQVTM and ANQGSEA. CDR3 nucleotides: TGCAGCGTGGGGTTACAGGGGTGGAGAGATACGCAGTATTTT. It encodes CSVGLQGWRDTQYF.

V is TRBV20-1 and J is TRBJ2-1; 7 positions match TRBD2. The CDR3 is 16 residues long. V was clipped by 3 bases and J by 1 base; unmatched bases: 9. The germline gives CDR1 DFQATT, CDR2 SNEGSKA (reference sequence). The CDR3 here is CSASFRGRRSYNEQFF. CDR3 DNA sequence: TGCAGTGCTAGCTTTCGCGGGAGAAGGTCCTACAATGAGCAGTTCTTC.

The J gene is TRBJ2-7, the V gene TRBV14; unclear D gene. CDR3 length equals 14 residues. V lost 3 bases, J lost 3 bases, and 12 bases lay in between. Germline CDR1 and CDR2: SGHDN and FVKESK. The CDR3 bases are TGTGCCAGCAGCCATGTTGGACCGATCTACGAGCAGTACTTC. As protein: CASSHVGPIYEQYF.

The CDR3 sequence is CASSLVAGPIELYF. CDR3 DNA: TGTGCCAGCAGTTTAGTGGCTGGACCGATCGAACTATATTTT. The rearrangement joins TRBV12-3 or TRBV12-4 to TRBJ2-3; D is undetermined. The CDR3 is 14 amino acids. V shed 1 base and J shed 15 bases, with 20 bases lying between them.

This clonotype appeared a few times. The chain carries TRBV11-3 and TRBJ2-2, with 7 bases identical to TRBD2. J lost 2 bases, V lost 8 bases, and 11 bases had no gene match. The CDR3 contains 16 residues. Germline V gene sequence: CDR1 SGHNT, CDR2 YENEEA. CDR3 nucleotide sequence: TGTGCCAGCCGGGACTACCGAATCAACAACACCGGGGAGCTGTTTTTT. Its protein is CASRDYRINNTGELFF.

The V call is TRBV10-3, the J call TRBJ2-7; D is unresolved. The length of the CDR3 is 11 residues. In germline, CDR1 is ENHRY, CDR2 SYGVKD. Trimming shortened V by 3 bases and J by 6 bases, and 6 bases separated the two germline ends. The CDR3 loop is CAISDFSEQYF. In nucleotides, the CDR3 is TGTGCCATCAGTGATTTTTCCGAGCAGTACTTC.

J is TRBJ2-5 and V is TRBV5-1, with 7 nucleotides matching TRBD2. V shed 4 bases, J shed 2 bases, and the junction held 8 bases outside the gene matches. The germline V gene encodes CDR1 SGHRS and CDR2 YFSETQ. The CDR3 loop spans 15 amino acids. The CDR3 loop is CASSLLSGEQETQYF. The CDR3 DNA reads as TGCGCCAGCAGCCTCTTGAGCGGGGAACAAGAGACCCAGTACTTC.

This clonotype was seen once. The J gene is TRBJ2-7, the V gene TRBV5-1, with TRBD1 identical over 7 bases. CDR1 is SGHRS, CDR2 YFSETQ, per germline. V was pared by 5 bases and J by 6 bases, with 11 bases of the junction left unmatched. The CDR3 spans 14 residues. The CDR3 here is CASRRPGTEAEQYF. The CDR3 region has the DNA TGCGCCAGCAGGCGACCCGGGACAGAGGCCGAGCAGTACTTC.

This clonotype occurred a few times. V is TRBV5-1 and J is TRBJ1-1; D remains unclear. Germline-derived CDR1 and CDR2 are SGHRS and YFSETQ. V lost 4 bases and J lost 3, with 19 bases in between. The CDR3 consists of 16 residues. CDR3 DNA: TGCGCCAGCAGCCCGTTAATAAATGGGCTGGACACTGAAGCTTTCTTT. Protein: CASSPLINGLDTEAFF.

This clonotype showed up just a few times. The chain couples TRBV6-2 or TRBV6-3 to TRBJ2-7; D is unclear. Germline-derived CDR1 and CDR2 are MNHEY and SVGEGT. V lost 2 bases and J 1 base, leaving 6 bases between the germline ends. The length of the CDR3 is 13 residues. The CDR3 loop reads CASSYLFSYEQYF. CDR3 DNA: TGTGCCAGCAGTTACCTTTTTTCCTACGAGCAGTACTTC.

This chain links TRBV11-2 with TRBJ2-2, with no clear D. CDR1 and CDR2 from the germline V gene are SGHAT and FQNNGV. The CDR3 extends over 15 amino acids. Trimming pared 7 bases from V and 2 bases from J, leaving 14 bases between. The CDR3 DNA reads as TGTGCCAGCACCCCCGCGCAGACCAACACCGGGGAGCTGTTTTTT. Protein product: CASTPAQTNTGELFF.

V is TRBV20-1 and J is TRBJ2-7, with 9 positions matching TRBD1. Germline V gene sequence: CDR1 DFQATT, CDR2 SNEGSKA (reference sequence). The CDR3 sequence is 16 residues long. V dropped 2 bases and J dropped 5; count of bases not matched to a gene: 13. Here the CDR3 reads CSARSIPGQGIHEQYF. Here the CDR3 DNA reads TGCAGTGCTAGATCGATACCGGGACAGGGTATCCACGAGCAGTACTTC.

This clonotype has more than one count but fewer than ten. The chain has TRBV9 and TRBJ2-5; D is perhaps TRBD1 (5 bases). Germline CDR1 and CDR2: SGDLS and YYNGEE. The length of the CDR3 is 13 residues. Between the trimmed V and J ends, which lost 1 base and 5 bases, there was a span of 9 bases. The CDR3 bases are TGTGCCAGCAGCGTACCGCCAGGGGAGACCCAGTACTTC. This translates into CASSVPPGETQYF.

The chain couples TRBV6-2 or TRBV6-3 to TRBJ2-5, with TRBD1 as a possible D gene (5 bases). This CDR3 is 17 amino acids long. Trimming cost V 0 bases and J 0 bases, with 14 bases left between them. Germline-derived CDR1 and CDR2 are MNHEY and SVGEGT. As DNA, the CDR3 is TGTGCCAGCAGTTACTCAAGGCAGGGTTTCTACCAAGAGACCCAGTACTTC. Its protein is CASSYSRQGFYQETQYF.

The chain joins TRBV11-3 to TRBJ2-5, with 9 bases aligning to TRBD1. Germline V CDR1 and CDR2: SGHNT, YENEEA. The CDR3 length is 16 residues. V lost 1 base to trimming and J lost 5 bases; unmatched junction nucleotides: 8. The CDR3 loop is CASSLGRTGVGETQYF. The CDR3 coding sequence is TGTGCCAGCAGCTTAGGAAGGACAGGGGTGGGCGAGACCCAGTACTTC.

This clonotype showed up just a few times. V and J are TRBV7-3 and TRBJ1-1, with 7 bases identical to TRBD1. Unmatched junction bases numbered 6, after V lost 1 base and J lost 1 base. The CDR3 consists of 16 residues. Germline lookup yields CDR1 SGHTA and CDR2 FQGTGA. CDR3 sequence (DNA): TGTGCCAGCAGCTTAATAGGGACAGTGGGGAACACTGAAGCTTTCTTT. Amino acids: CASSLIGTVGNTEAFF.

This clonotype was found a few times. This sequence joins TRBV5-8 and TRBJ2-3, with no clear D. The germline CDR1 and CDR2 sequences are SGHTS and YDEGEE. The CDR3 covers 15 residues. V lost 0 bases, J lost 1 base, and 9 bases lay in between. The CDR3 DNA follows: TGTGCCAGCAGCTTGGTCAGGTCGGGCACAGATACGCAGTATTTT. It is translated as CASSLVRSGTDTQYF.

This clonotype was seen only a few times. This sequence joins TRBV10-3 and TRBJ2-2; 7 nucleotides match TRBD1. From germline, CDR1 is ENHRY and CDR2 SYGVKD. This CDR3 region has 18 residues. Unmatched junction bases numbered 16, after V lost 6 bases and J lost 3 bases. The CDR3, as DNA: TGTGCCATCAGGAGAGGGGACAGTAGGGGGAAGGACACCGGGGAGCTGTTTTTT. The encoded protein is CAIRRGDSRGKDTGELFF.

The chain combines TRBV6-1 with TRBJ1-1; 11 nucleotides align to TRBD1. Germline V gives CDR1 MNHNS, CDR2 SASEGT. V gave up 6 bases and J gave up 0 bases; unmatched junction bases: 3. The CDR3 extends over 15 amino acids. Written as DNA, the CDR3 is TGTGCCAGCAGGGACAGGGGGCGTTTGAACACTGAAGCTTTCTTT. Amino acids: CASRDRGRLNTEAFF.

The chain links TRBV5-1 to TRBJ2-5; D assignment may be TRBD1 or TRBD2 (5 bases each). This CDR3 region has 15 residues. V was cut by 4 bases and J by 3 bases, with 16 bases left in between. Germline values: CDR1 SGHRS, CDR2 YFSETQ. CDR3 residues: CASSMSGTPKETQYF. CDR3 coding DNA: TGCGCCAGCAGCATGTCCGGGACCCCAAAAGAGACCCAGTACTTC.